This paragraph covers one TCR beta chain sequence. It lacks a known antigen. The record has no base qualities; no much larger clone is one base away. Trimmed from V: 5 bases; trimmed from J: 2 bases; junction bases lacking a gene match: 3. From a lookup of the germline V gene (reference sequence), CDR1 and CDR2 are LNHDA and SQIVND. The CDR3 numbers 13 residues from cysteine through phenylalanine. CDR3 DNA only is kept here, 39 bases in frame from base 1. The collaborating institutions used their own protocols to collect whole blood in K2EDTA tubes. For TCRbeta analysis, collaborators shipped samples in one of three forms: frozen whole blood, isolated PBMCs, or DNA extracted from either of those sample types. These data originate in a study of blood T cell repertoires in COVID-19 (dated by TCRdb to 2020 to 2022). Some background on the complete study: Samples covering the acute and convalescent phases of COVID-19 were provided by collaborators in the United States, Italy and Spain. The material from the prospective study consisted of cDNA or gDNA derived from T cells, B-cell-depleted T cells, or PBMCs. Subjects who had been exposed to COVID-19, were actively infected with it, or had recovered from it provided the deeply sampled blood TCRbeta repertoires that made up the dataset. The repertoires were released in a freely available public database meant as a resource for research on the immune response to SARS-CoV-2. Samples came from the ongoing ImmuneRACE study (first 160 participants) plus 1,254 subjects from 6 global collaborators. Sample metadata almost always included a de-identified subject ID, COVID-19 status, age in years and sex. Where HLA class I and class II types were available, the types were taken from metadata supplied by the sample provider, not from assay-based typing. Overall study results and their limits: The quantity of clinical and demographic metadata differed by source and by participant and was supplied without curation.

The immunoSEQ Assay, a bias-controlled multiplex PCR, was used to amplify TCRbeta CDR3 regions from genomic DNA. The paper's processing steps were these. The number of nucleated cells in each sample was estimated from the amplification of reference gene primers within the assay. To quantify the absolute abundance of each unique TCRbeta CDR3 rearrangement, sequence reads were collapsed and filtered. For each sample, productive Simpson clonality was calculated as the square root of Simpson's diversity index across productive rearrangements. The source is immuneACCESS, and TCRdb retained only in-frame sequences with V and J called. Part of the clones is not carried over; for the studies checked, unresolved V genes explain less than half of this, and the remainder is unexplained. V and J calls plus clone size are reproduced from that table; the DNA served to infer D and trimming. This sample is represented by about 160,000 clones; just under 95% of them were singletons. The ten largest clones capture 3.5% to 5% of the sample.

Input material: peripheral blood. This receptor chain uses TRBV19 and TRBJ2-7, and 7 junctional nucleotides match TRBD1. This clonotype originated in a woman in her forties or fifties with acute or convalescent COVID-19. The nucleotides are TGTGCCAGTAGTTGGGACAGTACCTACGAGCAGTACTTC. Its translation is CASSWDSTYEQYF. Reference TRBV19 and TRBJ2-7 proteins supply the regions before and after the CDR3; the full variable domain is: DGGITQSPKYLFRKEGQNVTLSCEQNLNHDAMYWYRQDPGQGLRLIYYSQIVNDFQKGDIAEGYSVSREKKESFPLTVTSAQKNPTAFYLCASSWDSTYEQYFGPGTRLTVT.